Shown below are 29 T cell receptor beta chains from a single sample sequenced in a study of T cells in Graves' hyperthyroidism and ophthalmopathy. Amplification targeted TCR beta CDR3 regions from RNA transcripts. Researchers ran a first-round RT-PCR on the TCR CDR3 using the HTBI primer set. TCRdb ran MiXCR on the multiplex PCR reads and lists one entry per CDR3 protein. The top ten hold 15% of the sample, which has 330,000 or so distinct CDR3 sequences, 15% to 20% seen once. The sample was blood. These receptor sequences come from a woman aged 40 to 55 with Graves' ophthalmopathy.

This clonotype was seen many times. The chain joins TRBV5-8 to TRBJ2-7; either TRBD1 or TRBD2 may supply D (5 bases each). The CDR3 has 15 residues. In germline, CDR1 is SGHTS, CDR2 YDEGEE. Trimming shortened V by 1 base and J by 3 bases, and 14 bases separated the two germline ends. CDR3 bases: TGTGCCAGCAGCTTGCTCGGGACCAGCGACTACGAGCAGTACTTC. It translates to CASSLLGTSDYEQYF. Full variable domain (remainder filled in from reference TRBV5-8 and TRBJ2-7): EAGVTQSPTHLIKTRGQQATLRCSPISGHTSVYWYQQALGLGLQFLLWYDEGEERNRGNFPPRFSGRQFPNYSSELNVNALELEDSALYLCASSLLGTSDYEQYFGPGTRLTVT.

This clonotype was seen many times. The gene calls are TRBV12-3 or TRBV12-4 and TRBJ1-1; D may be TRBD1 (6 bases). The CDR3 length is 13 residues. V shed 7 bases and J shed 5 bases, with 14 bases lying between them. Here the CDR3 DNA reads TGTGCCAGCACCTTAGGGGGGGAGACTGAAGCTTTCTTT. This encodes CASTLGGETEAFF.

The rearrangement uses TRBV7-3 and TRBJ2-7; 9 positions agree with TRBD1. CDR3 length: 16 amino acids. V dropped 4 bases and J dropped 1; count of bases not matched to a gene: 8. Germline V CDR1 and CDR2: SGHTA, FQGTGA. The CDR3 sequence: CASSSTGTGRSYEQYF. Written as DNA, the CDR3 is TGTGCCAGCAGCTCGACCGGGACAGGGAGGTCCTACGAGCAGTACTTC.

In its sample, this clonotype was seen many times. The V and J genes are TRBV20-1 and TRBJ2-7; 7 bases are shared with TRBD1. CDR1 and CDR2 (germline): DFQATT, SNEGSKA (reference sequence). Losses at the gene ends were 3 bases for V and 6 bases for J; bases not matched to a gene: 8. The CDR3 contains 13 residues. CDR3 sequence reads: CSASRGGRREQYF. DNA for the CDR3: TGCAGTGCTAGTCGAGGGGGCCGCCGCGAGCAGTACTTC.

This clonotype appeared many times. The V call is TRBV28, the J call TRBJ1-1; maybe TRBD1 (6 bases). The V end was cut by 7 bases, the J end by 6 bases, with 24 bases between. CDR3 length: 16 amino acids. The germline V gene has CDR1 MDHEN and CDR2 SYDVKM. DNA of the CDR3: TGTGCCAGCACCCCCTTCGCCCACAGGGTCGGCGCTGAAGCTTTCTTT. Translated: CASTPFAHRVGAEAFF.

This clonotype showed up many times. The V gene is TRBV12-3 or TRBV12-4, the J gene TRBJ1-1, with a tentative D call TRBD1 (5 bases). CDR3 length: 13 amino acids. Trimming cost V 6 bases and J 6 bases, with 14 bases left between them. CDR3 amino acids: CASRTTGGAEAFF. The CDR3 DNA follows: TGTGCCAGCAGAACCACAGGCGGGGCTGAAGCTTTCTTT.

V usage is TRBV28 and J usage is TRBJ1-5; D gene ambiguous. V dropped 5 bases and J dropped 0 bases, with 17 bases sitting between them. In germline, CDR1 is MDHEN, CDR2 SYDVKM. The CDR3 spans 17 residues. CDR3 in DNA: TGTGCCAGCAGTGAAAGGCACCTGAAATTTAGCAATCAGCCCCAGCATTTT. Translation: CASSERHLKFSNQPQHF.

J is TRBJ2-5 and V is TRBV6-5; 10 positions match TRBD2. Trimming at V came to 4 bases and at J to 3 bases, leaving 5 bases not matched to a gene. Germline CDR1 reads MNHEY; CDR2 reads SVGAGI. This CDR3 is built from 15 residues. In nucleotides, the CDR3 is TGTGCCAGCAGTTTTCATCTAGCGGGGGAAGAGACCCAGTACTTC. Translation: CASSFHLAGEETQYF.

There are many counts of this clonotype. The chain recombines TRBV19 with TRBJ1-1, with D possibly being TRBD1 (6 bases). This CDR3 is built from 14 residues. Germline V lookup: CDR1 LNHDA, CDR2 SQIVND (reference sequence). V dropped 1 base and J dropped 3 bases, with 9 bases sitting between them. In DNA, the CDR3 is TGTGCCAGTAGTATAGCCGGGGGCCACACTGAAGCTTTCTTT. Translation gives CASSIAGGHTEAFF.

This clonotype was counted many times. The V gene is TRBV12-3 or TRBV12-4, the J gene TRBJ1-1; no clear D. This CDR3 has 14 residues. V lost 6 bases, J lost 8 bases, and 19 bases lay in between. The CDR3 protein is CASSRPGAQGEAFF. CDR3 nucleotide sequence: TGTGCCAGCAGCCGACCCGGAGCACAAGGGGAAGCTTTCTTT.

This clonotype was counted ten times or more. The CDR3 sequence: CASSVSSARYEQYF. CDR3 in DNA: TGTGCCAGCAGTGTCTCTAGTGCTAGATACGAGCAGTACTTC. The rearrangement uses TRBV2 and TRBJ2-7; D uncertain. The V and J ends lost 4 bases and 4 bases respectively, with 14 bases between them. Germline CDR1 reads SNHLY; CDR2 reads FYNNEI. The length of the CDR3 is 14 residues.

As for this clonotype: The junction shows a germline mismatch at one end, possibly a read error. V gene TRBV28 combines with J gene TRBJ2-2; TRBD2 might be the D (5 bases). CDR1 and CDR2 (germline): MDHEN, SYDVKM. The CDR3 sequence is 16 residues long. CDR3 residues: CASSFLRLVNTGELSF. The DNA of the CDR3 is TGTGCCAGCAGTTTTTTACGACTGGTGAACACCGGGGAGCTGTCTTTT.

This clonotype was counted at least ten times. The chain is built from TRBV6-5 and TRBJ2-2, with D hard to call. The CDR3 has 15 residues. The germline V and J ends were trimmed by 4 bases and 5 bases, with 14 bases remaining between them. CDR1 is MNHEY, CDR2 SVGAGI, per germline. The CDR3 region is CASSSDGFATGELFF. The DNA of the CDR3 is TGTGCCAGCAGTTCTGACGGGTTCGCAACCGGGGAGCTGTTTTTT.

This clonotype was recorded many times. The chain couples TRBV11-2 to TRBJ2-7, with 9 nucleotides matching TRBD1. CDR3 length: 13 amino acids. V was clipped by 4 bases and J by 4 bases; unmatched bases: 2. The germline CDR1 and CDR2 sequences are SGHAT and FQNNGV. In nucleotides, the CDR3 is TGTGCCAGCAGCTGGGACAGGGAATACGAGCAGTACTTC. Translated, it gives CASSWDREYEQYF.

As concerns this clonotype: A junction end diverges from the germline sequence, so it may reflect a read error. CDR3 residues: CANSAIFNSPLHF. Written as DNA, the CDR3 is TGTGCCAACAGCGCCATTTTTAATTCACCCCTCCACTTT. The chain is built from TRBV11-2 and TRBJ1-6; unclear D gene. The CDR3 consists of 13 residues. Germline V gene data show CDR1 as SGHAT and CDR2 as FQNNGV.

This clonotype was recorded many times. This chain uses TRBV6-1 with TRBJ2-7; D ambiguous. The length of the CDR3 is 16 residues. V lost 2 bases to trimming and J lost 0 bases, with 14 bases between them. Per germline, CDR1 MNHNS and CDR2 SASEGT. The DNA for the CDR3 is TGTGCCAGCAGTGAATTGTACCCAGTTCGCTCCTACGAGCAGTACTTC. This gives the protein CASSELYPVRSYEQYF.

The V call is TRBV28, the J call TRBJ2-7; tentatively, D is TRBD1 or TRBD2 (6 bases each). Germline V gives CDR1 MDHEN, CDR2 SYDVKM. Deletions cut 4 bases from V and 3 bases from J, with 16 bases between. This CDR3 comprises 15 residues. DNA of the CDR3: TGTGCCAGCAGTTGGGGGGTGGTCAGGGGCTACGAGCAGTACTTC. Residues: CASSWGVVRGYEQYF.

This clonotype was detected ten times or more. V usage is TRBV30 and J usage is TRBJ2-2; TRBD2 is a possible D gene (6 bases). Per germline, CDR1 GTSNPN and CDR2 SVGIG (reference sequence). The CDR3 length is 14 residues. Trimming pared 0 bases from V and 6 bases from J, leaving 11 bases between. The CDR3: CAWSVKRDSGELFF. CDR3 nucleotides: TGTGCCTGGAGTGTAAAAAGGGACTCCGGGGAGCTGTTTTTT. Complete variable domain (other parts from reference TRBV30 and TRBJ2-2): SQTIHQWPATLVQPVGSPLSLECTVEGTSNPNLYWYRQAAGRGLQLLFYSVGIGQISSEVPQNLSASRPQDRQFILSSKKLLLSDSGFYLCAWSVKRDSGELFFGEGSRLTVL.

This clonotype was recorded at least ten times. The chain recombines TRBV28 with TRBJ1-2, with 11 bases aligning to TRBD1. V lost 3 bases to trimming and J lost 4 bases; unmatched junction nucleotides: 7. The CDR3 sequence is 16 residues long. The germline CDR1 and CDR2 sequences are MDHEN and SYDVKM. CDR3 in amino acids: CASSFYRDRGIYGYTF. As DNA, the CDR3 is TGTGCCAGCAGTTTTTATCGGGACAGGGGGATCTATGGCTACACCTTC.

There are many counts of this clonotype. J is TRBJ1-3 and V is TRBV12-3 or TRBV12-4; TRBD1 matches 7 bases. The V and J ends lost 4 bases and 4 bases, in that order; junction bases with no gene match: 1. The CDR3 covers 13 residues. The CDR3 nucleotides read TGTGCCAGCAGTTCGGACAGGGGAAACACCATATATTTT. It translates to CASSSDRGNTIYF.

This clonotype occurred many times. This chain joins TRBV28 and TRBJ1-2; perhaps TRBD1 as D (5 bases). Trimming pared 1 base from V and 3 bases from J, leaving 12 bases between. Germline loops: CDR1 MDHEN, CDR2 SYDVKM. This CDR3 is 15 amino acids long. CDR3 nucleotides: TGTGCCAGCAGTTTATTGGCAGGGACTCACTATGGCTACACCTTC. This translates into CASSLLAGTHYGYTF.

As regards this clonotype: Given a much more abundant clone one base away, this may be a read error. The chain couples TRBV19 to TRBJ2-2, with a tentative D call TRBD1 (5 bases). The CDR3 contains 13 residues. The V and J ends lost 4 bases and 3 bases respectively, with 6 bases between them. The V gene's germline CDR1 is LNHDA and CDR2 SQIVND (reference sequence). The CDR3 DNA reads TGTGCCAGTAGTACAGGGTACACCGGGGAGCTGTTTTTT. Protein sequence: CASSTGYTGELFF.

The chain combines TRBV6-2 or TRBV6-3 with TRBJ2-3; 9 nucleotides line up with TRBD2. With V trimmed by 7 bases and J by 12 bases, 11 bases remained unmatched. The CDR3 length is 13 residues. CDR1 MNHEY and CDR2 SVGEGT come from the germline V gene. CDR3 sequence reads: CASTKSSGTSQYF. The CDR3, as DNA: TGTGCCAGCACAAAATCGTCCGGGACTAGCCAGTATTTT.

In this sample, this clonotype turned up many times. The chain combines TRBV28 with TRBJ2-5; a weak D match, TRBD2 (6 bases). Trimming removed 7 bases at V and 3 bases at J, with 12 bases between. The CDR3 consists of 13 residues. Germline CDR1 and CDR2: MDHEN and SYDVKM. The CDR3 loop reads CASIPTGEETQYF. In DNA, the CDR3 is TGTGCCAGCATACCTACGGGGGAAGAGACCCAGTACTTC.

In its sample, this clonotype was seen many times. The V gene is TRBV27, the J gene TRBJ1-5; D gene uncertain. CDR1 is MNHEY and CDR2 is SMNVEV in the germline V gene (reference sequence). The CDR3 is 13 amino acids. Trimming took 3 bases from V and 1 from J, leaving 4 bases between them. CDR3 sequence: CASSFASNQPQHF. The CDR3 nucleotides read TGTGCCAGCAGTTTCGCGAGCAATCAGCCCCAGCATTTT.

V usage is TRBV12-3 or TRBV12-4 and J usage is TRBJ1-2, with D unresolved. The CDR3 is 14 amino acids. Trimming removed 3 bases at V and 6 bases at J, with 14 bases between. CDR3 region: CASSFGQYMDGYTF. CDR3 DNA sequence: TGTGCCAGCAGTTTTGGGCAGTACATGGATGGCTACACCTTC.

This clonotype has a count of ten or more. The rearrangement uses TRBV30 and TRBJ1-6; D unclear. This CDR3 is 15 amino acids long. V lost 0 bases to trimming and J lost 4 bases, with 10 bases between them. The V gene's germline CDR1 is GTSNPN and CDR2 SVGIG (reference sequence). CDR3 coding DNA: TGTGCCTGGAGTGTTACCTCCGGATATAATTCACCCCTCCACTTT. It translates to CAWSVTSGYNSPLHF.

The table lists this clonotype with many counts. The V gene is TRBV12-3 or TRBV12-4, the J gene TRBJ1-5, with a weak D call TRBD1 (5 bases). V dropped 6 bases and J dropped 3 bases, with 15 bases sitting between them. CDR3 size: 15 residues. CDR3 in DNA: TGTGCCAGCAGCCCGGGACCGACCAACAATCAGCCCCAGCATTTT. Amino acids: CASSPGPTNNQPQHF.

This clonotype was observed at least ten times. V is TRBV13 and J is TRBJ2-7, with D possibly matching TRBD2 (5 bases). CDR1 is PRHDT and CDR2 is FYEKMQ in the germline V gene (reference sequence). This CDR3 comprises 14 residues. V lost 4 bases to trimming and J lost 2 bases, with 12 bases between them. CDR3 sequence: CASSSRGLTYEQYF. As DNA, the CDR3 is TGTGCCAGCAGCTCCCGCGGGCTTACCTACGAGCAGTACTTC.